A single sample gave rise to the 14 T cell receptor beta chains below, sequenced in a study of tumor and adjacent non-tumor tissue in lung cancer. RNA was extracted from bulk tissue without any cell sorting. More than 3 cm separated this lung sample from the edge of the tumor. A modified ARM-PCR protocol with three rounds of nested PCR amplified TCRbeta. TCRdb analysed the multiplex PCR reads with MiXCR anew, one entry per CDR3 protein. This table holds about 90,000 distinct CDR3 sequences, roughly three quarters found once. The sample comprised distant non-tumor lung tissue. Receptor source: a woman in her fifties or sixties with non-small cell lung cancer.

Comments on this clonotype: One end of the junction varies from germline; a read error may be responsible. V gene TRBV11-2 combines with J gene TRBJ2-1, with a possible D match to TRBD2 (5 bases). The CDR3 totals 15 residues. From germline, CDR1 is SGHAT and CDR2 FQNNGV. In nucleotides, the CDR3 is TGTGCTAGCAGCTTAGAATTTACCGGGAATCATGAGCAGTTCTTC. It encodes CASSLEFTGNHEQFF.

This clonotype was seen at least ten times. This chain uses TRBV24-1 with TRBJ2-1; D gene ambiguous. Germline V gene lookup returns CDR1 KGHDR and CDR2 SFDVKD. This CDR3 comprises 16 residues. Trimming removed 2 bases from V and 0 bases from J, with 10 bases in between. The CDR3 sequence is CATSDSTGSSYNEQFF. The CDR3 coding sequence is TGTGCCACCAGTGATTCGACCGGTAGCTCCTACAATGAGCAGTTCTTC.

This clonotype has just one count. As the CDR3 is not closed by the conserved phenylalanine or tryptophan, this likely results from a read error. This rearrangement joins TRBV6-5 to TRBJ2-2; 7 nucleotides line up with TRBD1. The germline V gene encodes CDR1 MNHEY and CDR2 SVGAGI. V shed 8 bases and J 9 bases; nucleotides not matched to a gene: 12. CDR3 length equals 14 residues. The CDR3 loop reads CASGVSGTAWELFL. DNA for the CDR3: TGTGCCAGCGGGGTTAGTGGGACAGCCTGGGAGCTGTTTCTT.

The table lists this clonotype with a count of one. The junction departs from germline at one end; a sequencing error may be responsible. V and J are TRBV5-6 and TRBJ2-7, with a tentative D call TRBD2 (5 bases). This CDR3 contains 14 residues. Germline V CDR1 and CDR2: SGHDT, YYEEEE. The CDR3 nucleotides read TGTGCCAACAGCATGTGGCAGGAGGTTTACAAGCAGTACTTC. Encoded protein: CANSMWQEVYKQYF.

The rearrangement uses TRBV5-6 and TRBJ2-1; tentative D call: TRBD2 (5 bases). This CDR3 spans 15 amino acids. Germline assignment: CDR1 SGHDT and CDR2 YYEEEE. This chain's CDR3 is CLISLLQDSYNEQFF. As DNA, the CDR3 is TGTCTCATCAGCTTATTGCAGGACTCTTACAATGAGCAGTTCTTC.

In regard to this clonotype: It is likely a read error, because the conserved phenylalanine at the end of the CDR3 is missing. The gene calls are TRBV4-1 and TRBJ2-3, with D perhaps matching TRBD2 (5 bases). The V end was cut by 2 bases, the J end by 1 base, with 10 bases between. CDR3 length: 15 residues. Germline V gene sequence: CDR1 MGHRA, CDR2 YSYEKL. The CDR3, as DNA: TGCGCCAGCAGCCAATCGGGAAAGGGCACAGATACGCAGTATTAT. This sequence encodes CASSQSGKGTDTQYY.

This clonotype appeared a few times. A much bigger clone sits one base away, suggesting this may be a read error. J is TRBJ2-3 and V is TRBV5-1; D assignment may be TRBD1 or TRBD2 (5 bases each). This CDR3 spans 15 amino acids. Germline CDR1 SGHRS, CDR2 YFSETQ. CDR3 protein: CASRLVAGAADTQYF. Here the CDR3 DNA reads TGCGCCAGCAGGTTGGTCGCCGGGGCGGCAGATACGCAGTATTTT.

This clonotype occurred once. One end of the junction fails to match germline, which may point to a read error. This CDR3 reads CASSLLLGEESQYF. CDR3 bases: TGTGCCAGCAGCTTACTCCTGGGGGAGGAGTCCCAATACTTC. This chain connects TRBV11-2 to TRBJ2-5; perhaps TRBD2 as D (6 bases). The germline V gene has CDR1 SGHAT and CDR2 FQNNGV. The CDR3 loop spans 14 amino acids.

A note on this clonotype: An end of the junction does not agree with germline; a read error may underlie this. The chain has TRBV4-2 and TRBJ2-7; 9 bases match TRBD1. Germline values: CDR1 LGHNA, CDR2 YNFKEQ. The CDR3 sequence is 15 residues long. The CDR3 loop is CANSQDRGGSYEQYF. DNA for the CDR3: TGTGCCAACAGCCAAGACAGGGGGGGCTCCTACGAACAGTACTTC.

Concerning this clonotype: The junction departs from the called germline gene at one end, perhaps through a read error. The chain carries TRBV29-1 and TRBJ2-1; D remains unclear. The CDR3 is 14 residues long. CDR1 is SQVTM and CDR2 is ANQGSEA in the germline V gene. CDR3 nucleotide sequence: TGCAGCGTTGAAGACTGGAGCTCCTACATTGAGAAGTTCTTC. Its protein is CSVEDWSSYIEKFF.

Note on this clonotype: Here the CDR3 omits its conserved ending phenylalanine or tryptophan, so a read error is the likely source. The chain carries TRBV10-1 and TRBJ2-5, with D perhaps matching TRBD1 (5 bases). V gave up 3 bases and J gave up 4 bases, with 6 bases separating them. Germline-derived CDR1 and CDR2 are WNHNN and SYGVQD (reference sequence). This CDR3 has 12 residues. CDR3 sequence: CASSDRGETQYL. The CDR3 DNA is TGCGCCAGCAGTGATAGGGGAGAGACCCAGTACTTA.

A note on this clonotype: An end of the junction differs from the germline gene, which may be a read error. CDR3 coding DNA: TGTGCCAGCAACTCCCTAGCGGGAGGGCAGGGAGATACGCAATATTTT. Amino acids: CASNSLAGGQGDTQYF. This chain links TRBV11-3 with TRBJ2-3; TRBD2 matches 12 bases. Germline V CDR1 and CDR2: SGHNT, YENEEA. This CDR3 has 16 residues.

V is TRBV4-1 and J is TRBJ1-2; D remains ambiguous. This CDR3 is 14 amino acids long. CDR1 is MGHRA, CDR2 YSYEKL, per germline. The germline V and J ends were trimmed by 1 base and 3 bases, with 9 bases remaining between them. The CDR3 region has the DNA TGCGCCAGCAGCCAAGTGGGCTCCTACTATGGCTACACCTTC. Translating gives CASSQVGSYYGYTF.

By its share, this clonotype is medium-sized. The chain combines TRBV29-1 with TRBJ2-7, with D unresolved. Trimming took off 3 bases at V and 5 bases at J, with 11 bases between the two ends. CDR1 and CDR2 from the germline V gene are SQVTM and ANQGSEA. The CDR3 spans 12 residues. The CDR3 DNA reads as TGCAGCGTTGAGTCACTTTATGACGAGCAGTACTTC. Amino acids: CSVESLYDEQYF.